This T cell receptor beta chain was obtained from a study of cytomegalovirus exposure and HLA in healthy donors. Study-wide results and caveats: It emerged from a later analysis that several of the most significant clusters appeared to be linked to common viral pathogens.

Per the germline V gene, CDR1 is SQVTM and CDR2 is ANQGSEA. The CDR3 contains 12 residues. V lost 6 bases and J 1 base, leaving 10 bases between the germline ends. Vbeta (60) and Jbeta (13) primers were used in the PCR. Method: immunoSEQ multiplex PCR; TCRdb's copy keeps in-frame clones and lacks some. The sample contains around 91,000 clones, around four fifths of which appear only once. About this clone: Antigen: not known.

The sequence was obtained from a male donor in good health and CMV-seropositive. The chain couples TRBV29-1 to TRBJ2-7; tentative D call: TRBD2 (6 bases). Sequences were obtained from PBMCs. This CDR3 is CSVSGTSYEQYF. For the CDR3, the DNA is TGCAGCGTGTCAGGGACTTCCTACGAGCAGTACTTC.